The 29 T cell receptor beta chains listed next were all sequenced from one sample in a study of glioma-infiltrating T cells after dendritic cell vaccination. Profiled with immunoSEQ multiplex PCR; TCRdb holds only in-frame clones, not every one. The repertoire includes about 92,000 clones, 70% to 90% of them detected once, and 15% to 19% sits in the top ten. The sequencing used blood, collected before dendritic cell vaccination. These receptor sequences come from a human donor with glioblastoma.

The chain couples TRBV7-3 to TRBJ2-1, with TRBD2 as a possible D gene (6 bases). Deletions cut 5 bases from V and 8 bases from J, with 16 bases between. CDR1 is SGHTA, CDR2 FQGTGA, per germline. The CDR3 extends over 14 amino acids. CDR3 sequence: CASSLLGGTDEQFF. CDR3 coding DNA: TGTGCCAGCAGCCTCTTGGGCGGGACGGATGAGCAGTTCTTC.

The rearrangement joins TRBV5-6 to TRBJ2-7; a possible D gene is TRBD1 (6 bases). This CDR3 is built from 15 residues. CDR1 SGHDT and CDR2 YYEEEE come from the germline V gene. V lost 5 bases and J 0 bases, leaving 15 bases between the germline ends. CDR3 amino acids: CASSFGQPPSYEQYF. Written as DNA, the CDR3 is TGTGCCAGCAGTTTCGGACAGCCGCCCTCCTACGAGCAGTACTTC.

J is TRBJ2-2 and V is TRBV5-1, with 10 bases aligning to TRBD1. This CDR3 is 15 amino acids long. J was trimmed by 9 bases and V by 0 bases; bases with no gene match: 5. The germline gives CDR1 SGHRS, CDR2 YFSETQ. In nucleotides, the CDR3 is TGCGCCAGCAGCTTGGGACAGGGGGCGAAGTGGGAGCTGTTTTTT. Its protein product is CASSLGQGAKWELFF.

In its sample, this clone was seen once. The chain employs TRBV5-1 and TRBJ2-1, with D unresolved. This CDR3 contains 13 residues. V shed 0 bases and J shed 4 bases, with 5 bases lying between them. Per the germline V gene, CDR1 is SGHRS and CDR2 is YFSETQ. In DNA, the CDR3 is TGCGCCAGCAGCTTGGATATATACAATGAGCAGTTCTTC. It is translated as CASSLDIYNEQFF.

This clone showed up just a few times. The chain couples TRBV7-9 to TRBJ1-1, with no clear D. Between the trimmed V and J ends, which lost 0 bases and 7 bases, there was a span of 9 bases. The CDR3 totals 13 residues. Germline CDR1 and CDR2: SEHNR and FQNEAQ (reference sequence). This CDR3 is CASSLAIADEAFF. The CDR3 nucleotides are TGTGCCAGCAGCTTAGCGATTGCAGATGAAGCTTTCTTT.

The rearrangement joins TRBV30 to TRBJ2-3; 7 nucleotides match TRBD2. The length of the CDR3 is 16 residues. V trimming: 0 bases; J trimming: 5 bases; junction bases outside the gene matches: 11. Germline values: CDR1 GTSNPN, CDR2 SVGIG (reference sequence). As DNA, the CDR3 is TGTGCCTGGAGTGTACGGTTAGGTCGCGGGAGAGATACGCAGTATTTT. It specifies CAWSVRLGRGRDTQYF. The variable domain in full, with the rest retrieved from reference TRBV30 and TRBJ2-3, is SQTIHQWPATLVQPVGSPLSLECTVEGTSNPNLYWYRQAAGRGLQLLFYSVGIGQISSEVPQNLSASRPQDRQFILSSKKLLLSDSGFYLCAWSVRLGRGRDTQYFGPGTRLTVL.

V gene TRBV18 combines with J gene TRBJ2-7, with D perhaps matching TRBD2 (5 bases). The germline CDR1 and CDR2 sequences are KGHSH and LQKENI. V shed 1 base and J shed 6 bases, with 10 bases lying between them. There are 13 residues in the CDR3. The CDR3, as DNA: TGTGCCAGCTCACCACTGGTTCTAGCCGAGCAGTACTTC. Its protein product is CASSPLVLAEQYF.

The rearrangement uses TRBV29-1 and TRBJ2-2, with 7 bases fitting TRBD1. Trimming removed 4 bases from V and 0 bases from J; junction bases left unmatched: 8. Germline CDR1 and CDR2: SQVTM and ANQGSEA. The CDR3 has 16 amino acids. Here the CDR3 reads CSVGDRELANTGELFF. CDR3 in DNA: TGCAGCGTTGGCGACAGGGAATTGGCGAACACCGGGGAGCTGTTTTTT.

This chain uses TRBV7-9 with TRBJ2-3; the match to TRBD1 covers 8 bases. The CDR3 spans 16 residues. J gave up 1 base and V 5 bases, and 8 bases lay outside the gene matches. Germline V CDR1 and CDR2: SEHNR, FQNEAQ (reference sequence). CDR3 in DNA: TGTGCCAGCAGCACAACCGCGGGACAGGGCACAGATACGCAGTATTTT. Protein sequence: CASSTTAGQGTDTQYF.

This chain uses TRBV5-4 with TRBJ1-3, with 8 nucleotides matching TRBD1. Germline assignment: CDR1 SGHNT and CDR2 YYREEE (reference sequence). V was clipped by 1 base and J by 5 bases; unmatched bases: 5. The CDR3 length is 15 residues. The CDR3 nucleotides read TGTGCCAGCAGCTTGCCCGGACAGGGACGAAACACCATATATTTT. Translated: CASSLPGQGRNTIYF.

The J gene is TRBJ2-7, the V gene TRBV15; perhaps TRBD1 as D (6 bases). In germline, CDR1 is LNHNV, CDR2 YYDKDF (reference sequence). With 5 bases removed from V and 4 bases from J, the gap between germline ends came to 9 bases. The CDR3 runs to 12 residues. Here the CDR3 reads CATSLDRYEQYF. The DNA of the CDR3 is TGTGCCACCAGCCTTGACAGGTACGAGCAGTACTTC.

J is TRBJ1-2 and V is TRBV18; a possible D gene is TRBD1 (6 bases). CDR1 KGHSH and CDR2 LQKENI come from the germline V gene. The CDR3 consists of 13 residues. Trimming pared 5 bases from V and 2 bases from J, leaving 9 bases between. In nucleotides, the CDR3 is TGTGCCAGCTCAGCTGGACAGAACTATGGCTACACCTTC. This encodes CASSAGQNYGYTF.

This chain uses TRBV5-4 with TRBJ2-5, with TRBD2 matching over 13 bases. Germline V CDR1 and CDR2: SGHNT, YYREEE (reference sequence). The CDR3 is 16 residues long. V was pared by 3 bases and J by 5 bases, with 7 bases of the junction left unmatched. In DNA form, the CDR3 reads TGTGCCAGCAGCTCCCGACTAGCGGGGGGTGCCGAGACCCAGTACTTC. Protein sequence: CASSSRLAGGAETQYF. Based on the CDR3 plus reference TRBV5-4 and TRBJ2-5, the full variable domain is ETGVTQSPTHLIKTRGQQVTLRCSSQSGHNTVSWYQQALGQGPQFIFQYYREEENGRGNFPPRFSGLQFPNYSSELNVNALELDDSALYLCASSSRLAGGAETQYFGPGTRLLVL.

This sequence joins TRBV27 and TRBJ2-7, with 9 bases that match TRBD1. The CDR3 has 14 residues. The ends lost 8 bases at V and 3 bases at J; junction bases unmatched: 8. CDR1 and CDR2 (germline): MNHEY, SMNVEV (reference sequence). Here the CDR3 DNA reads TGTGCCAGCTCGTTCACAGGGGGCCGCTACGAGCAGTACTTC. It codes for CASSFTGGRYEQYF.

This clone was found once. The chain has TRBV4-1 and TRBJ1-2; D possibly corresponds to TRBD1 (5 bases). This CDR3 has 13 amino acids. Germline CDR1 is MGHRA and CDR2 is YSYEKL. With 2 bases removed from V and 7 bases from J, the gap between germline ends came to 11 bases. DNA for the CDR3: TGCGCCAGCAGCCAACGGCTAGGGGTTGGCTACACCTTC. Translation: CASSQRLGVGYTF.

This clone was detected once. The V and J genes are TRBV5-1 and TRBJ2-2; TRBD1 matches 7 bases. Germline V gives CDR1 SGHRS, CDR2 YFSETQ. The CDR3 has 15 amino acids. The V gene end was trimmed by 4 bases and the J gene end by 0 bases; junction bases not matched to a gene: 3. For the CDR3, the DNA is TGCGCCAGCAGCAAGGGACAGACGAACACCGGGGAGCTGTTTTTT. Its translation is CASSKGQTNTGELFF.

Regarding this clone: The junction departs from germline at one end; a sequencing error may be responsible. The gene calls are TRBV7-2 and TRBJ2-7; D uncertain. The CDR3 contains 13 residues. The germline gives CDR1 SGHTA, CDR2 FQGNSA. CDR3 coding DNA: TGTGCCAGCAGCTTAATGTCGATCTACCAGCAGTACTTC. Protein: CASSLMSIYQQYF. The full variable domain, its missing parts supplied by reference TRBV7-2 and TRBJ2-7, is GAGVSQSPSNKVTEKGKDVELRCDPISGHTALYWYRQSLGQGLEFLIYFQGNSAPDKSGLPSDRFSAERTGGSVSTLTIQRTQQEDSAVYLCASSLMSIYQQYFGPGTRLTVT.

The chain links TRBV19 to TRBJ2-7; possibly TRBD1 for D (5 bases). Deletions cut 7 bases from V and 1 base from J, with 11 bases between. Germline assignment: CDR1 LNHDA and CDR2 SQIVND (reference sequence). The length of the CDR3 is 13 residues. This chain's CDR3 is CASTPTESYEQYF. The CDR3 bases are TGTGCCAGTACCCCGACAGAATCCTACGAGCAGTACTTC.

In this sample, this clone turned up once. Other nucleotide sequences in the sample specify the same CDR3. V and J are TRBV7-9 and TRBJ2-7; 7 nucleotides agree with TRBD1. V was pared by 5 bases and J by 2 bases, with 3 bases of the junction left unmatched. Germline V gene lookup returns CDR1 SEHNR and CDR2 FQNEAQ (reference sequence). The CDR3 runs 13 residues. CDR3 nucleotide sequence: TGTGCCAGCAGCCCTCAGGGGGCCTACGAGCAGTACTTC. This gives the protein CASSPQGAYEQYF.

The J gene is TRBJ1-2, the V gene TRBV6-5; D may be TRBD1 (5 bases). The germline V gene has CDR1 MNHEY and CDR2 SVGAGI. This CDR3 has 15 residues. V lost 6 bases, J lost 4 bases, and 18 bases lay in between. The CDR3 spells CASRSGAERFYGYTF. CDR3 in DNA: TGTGCCAGCAGGAGCGGGGCGGAACGCTTCTATGGCTACACCTTC.

The chain employs TRBV6-5 and TRBJ2-5, with D tentatively TRBD1 (5 bases). Germline V gene lookup returns CDR1 MNHEY and CDR2 SVGAGI. Trimming removed 6 bases at V and 8 bases at J, with 13 bases between. The CDR3 totals 12 residues. The CDR3 DNA follows: TGTGCCAGCAGGCCGACTTGGGGCACCCAGTACTTC. Its protein product is CASRPTWGTQYF.

V gene TRBV30 combines with J gene TRBJ2-7, with D unclear. CDR3 length equals 12 residues. V lost 0 bases and J 6 bases, leaving 9 bases between the germline ends. Germline V lookup: CDR1 GTSNPN, CDR2 SVGIG (reference sequence). Written as DNA, the CDR3 is TGTGCCTGGAGTGTCCCTGCTATCGAGCAGTACTTC. It is translated as CAWSVPAIEQYF.

The count of this clone is one. V gene TRBV29-1 combines with J gene TRBJ2-2; 7 positions agree with TRBD2. Germline loops: CDR1 SQVTM, CDR2 ANQGSEA. The CDR3 is 13 residues long. The CDR3 region is CLVGGGPTGELFF. The CDR3 bases are TGCTTGGTGGGGGGGGGTCCCACCGGGGAGCTGTTTTTT.

The chain carries TRBV28 and TRBJ2-2; perhaps TRBD1 as D (7 bases). Per germline, CDR1 MDHEN and CDR2 SYDVKM. The CDR3 contains 13 residues. Trimming pared 7 bases from V and 7 bases from J, leaving 13 bases between. The CDR3 is CASIAGGLGELFF. For the CDR3, the DNA is TGTGCCAGCATCGCAGGGGGGCTCGGGGAGCTGTTTTTT.

The J gene is TRBJ2-7, the V gene TRBV7-2, with TRBD2 matching over 7 bases. The CDR3 totals 14 residues. Trimming took 5 bases from V and 3 from J; bases not matched to a gene: 7. Germline V gene lookup returns CDR1 SGHTA and CDR2 FQGNSA. The CDR3 is CASSPPAGVYEQYF. The CDR3 DNA is TGTGCCAGCAGCCCCCCTGCGGGGGTCTACGAGCAGTACTTC. The whole variable domain, filled in from reference TRBV7-2 and TRBJ2-7, reads GAGVSQSPSNKVTEKGKDVELRCDPISGHTALYWYRQSLGQGLEFLIYFQGNSAPDKSGLPSDRFSAERTGGSVSTLTIQRTQQEDSAVYLCASSPPAGVYEQYFGPGTRLTVT.

The chain has TRBV28 and TRBJ2-7; 9 bases line up with TRBD2. CDR3 length equals 14 residues. The junction had 12 bases not matched to a gene; V was cut back by 6 bases and J by 9 bases. From germline, CDR1 is MDHEN and CDR2 SYDVKM. The CDR3 DNA reads as TGTGCCAGCAGCCCCTTTAGCGGGAGCTGGGGGCAGTACTTC. Residues: CASSPFSGSWGQYF.

The genes are TRBV28 and TRBJ2-1, with TRBD1 matching over 9 bases. Looked up from germline, CDR1 is MDHEN and CDR2 is SYDVKM. V was pared by 4 bases and J by 8 bases, with 12 bases of the junction left unmatched. The CDR3 spans 16 residues. The CDR3 loop is CASSYVPGQGFYEQFF. In nucleotides, the CDR3 is TGTGCCAGCAGTTATGTACCGGGACAGGGATTCTATGAGCAGTTCTTC.

The genes are TRBV6-1 and TRBJ2-5, with D maybe TRBD1 (6 bases). This CDR3 is built from 14 residues. Germline V CDR1 and CDR2: MNHNS, SASEGT. With 5 bases removed from V and 2 bases from J, the gap between germline ends came to 12 bases. CDR3 bases: TGTGCCAGCAGTTCGGGACAACCACAAGAGACCCAGTACTTC. Residues: CASSSGQPQETQYF.

The chain is built from TRBV28 and TRBJ1-3, with 7 bases fitting TRBD1. Per germline, CDR1 MDHEN and CDR2 SYDVKM. There are 16 residues in the CDR3. With V trimmed by 5 bases and J by 0 bases, 7 bases remained unmatched. CDR3 loop: CASSVRQGYSGNTIYF. CDR3 nucleotides: TGTGCCAGCAGTGTCAGACAGGGATACTCTGGAAACACCATATATTTT.